These T cell receptor beta chains were read from a single sample in a study of neurological immune-mediated disorders. From the 5' RACE reads, TCRdb called clonotypes with MiXCR, one entry per CDR3 protein. The table shows over 15,000 distinct CDR3 sequences, with approximately 21% occurring only once. Sequenced sample: PBMCs. These receptors originate from a man aged 45-65 years in good health. Both conserved end residues are part of each CDR3. The D gene is left open where the match is weak. Part of the rows lack a size; the others show once, few, many or a class for expanded clones.

>-|many|TRBJ2-7|TRBV29-1|14
CSVEEAGGSYEQYF
TGCAGCGTTGAAGAGGCGGGTGGCTCCTACGAGCAGTACTTC
>-|-|TRBJ2-2|TRBV20-1|12
CSALGLTGELFF
TGCAGTGCTTTAGGCTTGACCGGGGAGCTGTTTTTT
>TRBD1|-|TRBJ2-3|TRBV15|17
CATSRVSGGGNTDTQYF
TGTGCCACCAGCAGAGTTTCAGGGGGCGGTAACACAGATACGCAGTATTTT
>-|-|TRBJ2-7|TRBV14|15
CASSQVAGRTGEQYF
TGTGCCAGCAGCCAAGTCGCGGGACGAACGGGGGAGCAGTACTTC
>-|many|TRBJ2-1|TRBV7-6|17
CASSLHLGFPGNNEQFF
TGTGCCAGCAGCTTACATCTCGGCTTCCCGGGAAACAATGAGCAGTTCTTC
>-|many|TRBJ1-3|TRBV20-1|14
CSARDFRWRNTIYF
TGCAGTGCTAGAGATTTTAGGTGGAGAAACACCATATATTTT
>TRBD1|-|TRBJ2-1|TRBV7-3|15
CASSSRQGTIDEQFF
TGTGCCAGCAGCTCCCGACAGGGCACCATCGATGAGCAGTTCTTC
>TRBD2|-|TRBJ2-1|TRBV18|17
CASSPVRLAALYNEQFF
TGTGCCAGCTCACCGGTGCGACTAGCGGCCCTGTACAATGAGCAGTTCTTC
>TRBD2|-|TRBJ2-3|TRBV20-1|17
CSARDPTSGSLTDTQYF
TGCAGTGCTAGAGACCCCACTAGCGGGAGTCTCACAGATACGCAGTATTTT
>-|medium-sized|TRBJ2-7|TRBV7-2|18
CASSLGRSYTDTTYEQYF
TGTGCCAGCAGTCTGGGTAGGAGCTATACGGACACTACCTACGAGCAGTACTTC
>-|many|TRBJ2-1|TRBV5-1|13
CASSPSVRGEQFF
TGCGCCAGCAGCCCGAGCGTCAGGGGTGAGCAGTTCTTC
>-|medium-sized|TRBJ1-6|TRBV4-1|17
CASSQDRRGAYNSPLHF
TGCGCCAGCAGCCAAGATCGGAGGGGGGCCTATAATTCACCCCTCCACTTT
>-|-|TRBJ2-3|TRBV4-1|15
CASSQDRATTDTQYF
TGCGCCAGCAGCCAAGATCGTGCCACCACAGATACGCAGTATTTT
>-|many|TRBJ2-7|TRBV5-1|15
CASSPSEGTSYEQYF
TGCGCCAGCAGCCCTTCCGAGGGGACCTCCTACGAGCAGTACTTC
>-|many|TRBJ2-5|TRBV5-8|16
CASSFIWELSVPPQYF
TGTGCCAGCAGCTTCATCTGGGAGCTTTCCGTCCCCCCCCAGTACTTC
>TRBD1|-|TRBJ2-2|TRBV20-1|12
CSAGQGTGELFF
TGCAGTGCTGGACAGGGGACCGGGGAGCTGTTTTTT
>-|few|TRBJ2-3|TRBV20-1|14
CSARDGRSADTQYF
TGCAGTGCTAGAGATGGACGTTCGGCAGATACGCAGTATTTT
>-|many|TRBJ2-7|TRBV5-1|14
CASRDTGSKAKQYF
TGCGCCAGCCGGGACACCGGGAGCAAAGCGAAGCAGTACTTC
>TRBD2|many|TRBJ2-3|TRBV20-1|16
CSANDRTSGTTDTQYF
TGCAGTGCCAACGATCGGACTAGCGGGACCACAGATACGCAGTATTTT
>-|many|TRBJ2-5|TRBV20-1|14
CSARDLGLQETQYF
TGCAGTGCTAGGGACCTAGGGTTACAAGAGACCCAGTACTTC